This entry describes one TCR beta chain. Its antigen is undetermined. Per germline, CDR1 SEHNR and CDR2 FQNEAQ (reference sequence). V shed 7 bases, J shed 8 bases, and the junction held 5 bases outside the gene matches. CDR3 length: 12 residues. This sample is drawn from a study of post-analysis software for immune sequencing data. Study-level results: Four to six TRBV segments were more frequent in patients than controls; TRBV5-6, TRBV5-1 and TRBV20-1 belonged to this group. The study found significantly lower normalized Chao1 diversity in multiple sclerosis patients than in controls.

Unique molecular identifiers had been added to the TCR beta cDNA libraries. TCRdb redid the calling of the PCR reads with MiXCR, one entry per CDR3 protein. The table has fewer than 900,000 distinct CDR3 sequences, just over 45% seen once. Sequencing was done on a sample of blood. This chain uses TRBV7-9 with TRBJ2-5; 9 bases line up with TRBD1. This receptor was obtained from a girl between 10 and 17 years old with multiple sclerosis. For the CDR3, the DNA is TGTGCCAGCACCCGGACAGGGGAAACCCAGTACTTC. Protein sequence: CASTRTGETQYF.